The rows below give T cell receptor beta chains drawn from one sample of a study of cytomegalovirus exposure and HLA in healthy donors. Sequencing used immunoSEQ multiplex PCR; TCRdb keeps in-frame clones, though not all of them. The specimen's table records approximately 140,000 clones. The sample was PBMCs. The source of these receptors is a woman between 40 and 55 years old in good health and CMV-seronegative. CDR3s leave out the opening cysteine and the closing phenylalanine or tryptophan.

>TRBJ1-3|TRBV9
ASSADRSSGNTIY
>TRBJ1-2|TRBV27
ASSSVGTVNYGYT
>TRBJ2-2|TRBV2
ASRGQTTGELF
>TRBJ2-1|TRBV5-1
ASSPSGGPTYNEQF
>TRBJ2-7|TRBV10-3
AIRLSDTPSYEQY
>TRBJ1-2|TRBV5-6
ASSLVYGTPSYGYT
>TRBJ1-4|TRBV5-1
ASSLGGLGGSGEKLF
>TRBJ2-5|TRBV28
ASSLFSGQETQY
>TRBJ2-5|TRBV9
ASSPRLAGKSETQY
>TRBJ1-5|TRBV19
ASSMGGGSGQPQH
>TRBJ1-4|TRBV25-1
ASSEWGGREKLF
>TRBJ1-5|TRBV28
ASSLGLGLGSNQPQH
>TRBJ2-7|TRBV5-6
ASSLSGQTYEQY
>TRBJ2-3|TRBV7-2
ASSFGGSVDTQY
>TRBJ2-2|TRBV13
ASSSGLEGGELF
>TRBJ1-3|TRBV5-1
ASSLEGVMDGNTIY
>TRBJ2-1|TRBV7-3
ASSLGGARGNEQF
>TRBJ2-1|TRBV7-9
ASGGAYNEQF
>TRBJ1-2|TRBV19
ASSVGAAGNYGYT
>TRBJ2-2|TRBV5-6
ASSLRGGNTGELF
>TRBJ2-5|TRBV4-3
ASSHASNRETQY
>TRBJ1-5|TRBV18
ASSPKSDQPQH
>TRBJ2-7|TRBV7-2
ASSLEGTGSHEQY
>-|TRBV4-3
ASSLLAGGLEQY
>TRBJ1-1|TRBV11-1
ASSPRAGMNTEAF
>TRBJ2-5|TRBV2
ASRRTGGKIEETQY
>TRBJ1-5|TRBV18
ASSPRNTAGSNQPQH
>TRBJ1-2|TRBV5-4
ASSWNQGYGYT
>TRBJ1-1|TRBV5-5
ASSLDSRRGEAF
>TRBJ1-2|TRBV4-2
ASSQDQTVSYYGYT
>TRBJ1-2|TRBV7-2
ASSNRNHGYT
>TRBJ1-2|TRBV19
ASSIALGTANYGYT
>TRBJ1-1|TRBV5-1
ASSLRQGAGGAF
>TRBJ1-1|TRBV9
ASSPRVARGGMAF
>TRBJ2-1|TRBV19
ASSPSSGGTYNEQF
>TRBJ1-1|TRBV6-6
ASSYPHGSTEAF
>TRBJ1-6|TRBV5-1
ASSYRGTDSPLH
>TRBJ1-2|TRBV10-3
AISESWTGDNYGYT
>TRBJ2-3|TRBV7-9
ASSPQNTQY
>TRBJ2-3|TRBV9
ASSERDQRGPTDTQY
>TRBJ2-3|TRBV7-3
ASSLGLGQGDTQY
>TRBJ1-2|TRBV29-1
SVGGRASYGYT
>TRBJ1-6|TRBV9
ASSVNGRNSPLH